This record looks at one T cell receptor (beta chain) sequence and its context. What antigen it recognizes has not been identified. The record has no base qualities; no much larger clone is one base away. This entry is derived from a study of blood T cell repertoires in COVID-19 (TCRdb year 2020). Background for the entire study: Collaborator samples came from the United States, Italy and Spain and covered acute and convalescent phases of COVID-19. A de-identified subject ID, COVID-19 status, age in years and sex were almost always included in the sample metadata. Where available, HLA class I and class II types were taken from metadata supplied by the sample provider and were not determined by assay-based typing. The prospective study material was composed of cDNA or gDNA derived from T cells, B-cell-depleted T cells, or PBMCs. The dataset comprised deeply sampled blood TCRbeta repertoires from subjects exposed to, actively infected with, or recovered from COVID-19. The repertoires were made available in a free public database intended to serve as a resource for research on the immune response to SARS-CoV-2. Samples were obtained from the ongoing ImmuneRACE study (first 160 participants) and from about 1,300 subjects provided by 6 global collaborators. The study at large found these results: Clinical and demographic metadata were provided uncurated, with the amount varying by source and participant.

The junction shows trimming of 6 bases on V and 3 bases on J, and the gene matches do not reach 12 bases of it. From the germline V gene, CDR1 is KGHSH and CDR2 is LQKENI. The CDR3 starts with the cysteine, ends with the phenylalanine, and has 16 residues. CDR3 DNA only is kept here, 48 bases in frame from base 1. Each collaborating institution followed its own protocols to collect whole blood in K2EDTA tubes. For TCRbeta analysis, collaborator samples were shipped as frozen whole blood, as isolated PBMCs, or as DNA extracted from either sample type. The immunoSEQ Assay, a bias-controlled multiplex PCR, was used to amplify TCRbeta CDR3 regions from genomic DNA. The authors processed their data as follows. Nucleated cell counts per sample were estimated from amplification of reference gene primers within the assay. To quantify the absolute abundance of each unique TCRbeta CDR3 rearrangement, sequence reads were collapsed and filtered. For each sample, productive Simpson clonality was calculated as the square root of Simpson's diversity index across productive rearrangements. The clones in this table, taken by TCRdb from immuneACCESS, are in-frame only. Not every clone is retained; where verified, under half of the shortfall comes from an unresolved V gene, and the cause of the rest is unknown. That table furnishes V, J and clone size, whereas the DNA furnished D and trimming. Here the sample has 99,000 or so clones; around 84% occur a single time. Of the sample, just under 2% falls within the top ten clones.

This TCR was sampled from a man between 65 and 79 years old with active or convalescent COVID-19. The sequencing input was peripheral blood. In this chain, TRBV18 is recombined with TRBJ2-7; TRBD2 matches 9 bases in the middle. Here the CDR3 is given as CASSPAGGRGYYEQYF. The DNA sequence is given as TGTGCCAGCTCCCCCGCGGGGGGGCGGGGGTACTACGAGCAGTACTTC.